The 5 T cell receptor beta chains reported below all come from one sample, sequenced in a study of T cell responses to AZD1222 COVID-19 vaccine. Repertoires were generated with immunoSEQ multiplex PCR, while TCRdb's copy carries only in-frame clones and drops some. The table has 95,000 to 130,000 clones, roughly 84% seen once; the top ten hold 7.5%. The sequencing used peripheral blood, collected on day 0 of AZD1222 vaccination. These receptors all come from an adult in good health.

The chain recombines TRBV27 with TRBJ1-5; D gene uncertain. This CDR3 is built from 12 residues. Germline V gene data show CDR1 as MNHEY and CDR2 as SMNVEV (reference sequence). Between the trimmed V and J ends, which lost 4 bases and 7 bases, there was a span of 8 bases. CDR3 bases: TGTGCCAGCAGTTATGGCGGGCAGCCCCAGCATTTT. The encoded protein is CASSYGGQPQHF.

The sample holds a few counts of this clone. The rearrangement links TRBV9 to TRBJ1-5; D is undetermined. Per germline, CDR1 SGDLS and CDR2 YYNGEE. V shed 2 bases and J shed 3 bases, with 6 bases lying between them. This CDR3 region has 13 residues. The DNA of the CDR3 is TGTGCCAGCAGCGTCAACACCAATCAGCCCCAGCATTTT. This translates into CASSVNTNQPQHF.

The chain has TRBV5-8 and TRBJ2-1, with D tentatively TRBD2 (5 bases). This CDR3 spans 13 amino acids. V lost 4 bases, J lost 5 bases, and 10 bases lay in between. Per the germline V gene, CDR1 is SGHTS and CDR2 is YDEGEE. DNA of the CDR3: TGTGCCAGCAGCCCCTGGACTGACAATGAGCAGTTCTTC. It yields the protein CASSPWTDNEQFF.

V usage is TRBV2 and J usage is TRBJ1-3; D may be TRBD1 (5 bases). The V and J ends lost 1 base and 0 bases respectively, with 10 bases between them. The CDR3 extends over 16 amino acids. Germline assignment: CDR1 SNHLY and CDR2 FYNNEI. In DNA form, the CDR3 reads TGTGCCAGCAGTGAAGGACGGGGGAACTCTGGAAACACCATATATTTT. It specifies CASSEGRGNSGNTIYF.

This rearrangement joins TRBV5-1 to TRBJ2-5; D not resolved. Deletions cut 3 bases from V and 4 bases from J, with 16 bases between. The germline V gene encodes CDR1 SGHRS and CDR2 YFSETQ. The CDR3 spans 15 residues. The DNA of the CDR3 is TGCGCCAGCAGCTACTCCCCGGCAGTCAGAGAGACCCAGTACTTC. Translating gives CASSYSPAVRETQYF. The whole variable domain, remainder taken from reference TRBV5-1 and TRBJ2-5, is KAGVTQTPRYLIKTRGQQVTLSCSPISGHRSVSWYQQTPGQGLQFLFEYFSETQRNKGNFPGRFSGRQFSNSRSEMNVSTLELGDSALYLCASSYSPAVRETQYFGPGTRLLVL.